This is a list of T cell receptor beta chains from one sample in a study of cytomegalovirus exposure and HLA in healthy donors. Produced via immunoSEQ multiplex PCR; TCRdb's table is partial and in-frame only. Seen here are about 130,000 clones, about three quarters observed once, and the top ten hold about 3%. The sequenced sample consisted of PBMCs. Receptors were obtained from a human donor in good health. The conserved cysteine and the conserved F or W are not part of the CDR3 here. Fields, in order: V gene, J gene, CDR3 protein.

>TRBV5-1|TRBJ1-5
ASSLGGYSNQPQH
>TRBV7-3|TRBJ1-5
ASSFPYSLGTFRPRGNQPQH
>TRBV5-8|TRBJ1-1
ASSLFRANTEAF
>TRBV11-2|TRBJ2-2
ASSFKGSGELF
>TRBV6-5|TRBJ1-2
ASRLDRVEGYT
>TRBV30|TRBJ1-6
AWSDRVSPLH
>TRBV30|TRBJ1-1
AWSLRGLRDTEAF
>TRBV6-1|TRBJ2-1
ASSPEHNQGPF
>TRBV5-4|TRBJ2-7
ASSPRTETPREQY
>TRBV11-2|TRBJ2-5
ASSLFLAGGPGETQY
>TRBV28|TRBJ2-7
ASSPSPAYEQY
>TRBV6-5|TRBJ2-5
ASMVAETYQETQY
>TRBV5-4|TRBJ1-2
ASSLRGVNYGYT
>TRBV5-6|TRBJ1-1
ASSSRRDRVSF
>TRBV19|TRBJ2-6
ASSILFSGANVLT
>TRBV6-1|TRBJ1-3
ASSRGGAGGNTIY
>TRBV7-8|TRBJ1-6
ASSLAWGPNSPLH
>TRBV2|TRBJ2-5
ASSFLGGKETQY
>TRBV5-1|TRBJ2-1
ASSLASGRHNEQF
>TRBV7-9|TRBJ2-1
ASSLAGTSNEQF
>TRBV6-5|TRBJ1-1
ASSSDRGPTEAF
>TRBV7-2|TRBJ1-2
ASSLEFLAHYGYT
>TRBV6-1|TRBJ2-2
ASSNRGSTGELF
>TRBV15|TRBJ2-1
ATSREGSSGSGQF
>TRBV21-1|TRBJ2-7
ASSNLATAYEQY
>TRBV19|TRBJ1-2
ASSPRTVFNYGYT
>TRBV6-6|TRBJ2-5
ASGDSQETQY
>TRBV2|TRBJ1-5
ASRGGGFNQPQH
>TRBV9|TRBJ1-5
ASGGGENQPQH
>TRBV9|TRBJ2-3
ASSIQGTRTDTQY
>TRBV27|TRBJ1-2
ASSRTASSRGYT
>TRBV10-1|TRBJ2-5
ASSDEGAGSLQETQY
>TRBV2|TRBJ1-5
ASSEDRGLRWDQPQH
>TRBV19|TRBJ1-1
ASSIMRGRRTEAF
>TRBV5-4|TRBJ2-2
ASSFQDRVTGELF
>TRBV9|TRBJ2-1
ASSVDDFNEQF
>TRBV7-2|TRBJ2-7
AAASGYEQY
>TRBV4-1|TRBJ2-7
ASSQQGYEQY
>TRBV2|TRBJ2-3
ATRLGWASGQSTDTQY
>TRBV7-3|TRBJ2-2
ASSLDLNTGELF
>TRBV28|TRBJ2-5
ASSYRNRVQETQY
>TRBV6-1|TRBJ1-2
ASSEFREGTDYGYT
>TRBV27|TRBJ1-6
ASSFRGRGSPLH
>TRBV7-9|TRBJ1-1
ASSSGTVNTEAF
>TRBV7-2|TRBJ2-2
ASSLVGGKSGELF
>TRBV6-5|TRBJ2-7
ASGRTSEQY
>TRBV6-1|TRBJ1-1
ASTGSMNTEAF
>TRBV19|TRBJ1-2
ASSRTDYGYT
>TRBV11-2|TRBJ1-1
ASARGGRYEAF
>TRBV7-2|TRBJ2-7
ASSLRGSEQY